The source of this T cell receptor (beta chain) is a study of shared clonotypes between healthy human individuals. Study information: Serving as donors were two women and a few men, whose ages spanned 18 to 49.

To note about this clone: Its antigen is still unknown.

V lost 2 bases, J lost 10 bases, and 20 bases lay in between. The CDR3 extends over 14 amino acids. CDR1 and CDR2 (germline): GTSNPN, SVGIG (reference sequence). Each PCR replicate from the sorted subsets contained 150 to 250 ng DNA, which is 25,000 to 30,000 T cell genomes. Here immunoSEQ multiplex PCR was the method, and the copy in TCRdb shows in-frame clones only, minus some. The sample has about 1.5 million clones, 98% seen once. Findings and caveats of the study: Rarefaction analysis demonstrated incomplete sorted-subset sequencing notwithstanding large depth.

What was sequenced was naive CD4+ T cells sorted from blood. Subset described: CD45RA+ positively selected. The source of this sequence is a man in his thirties or forties in good health. V is TRBV30 and J is TRBJ1-1; D is possibly TRBD1 (5 bases). The CDR3 DNA follows: TGTGCCTGGAGTAGTGGACAACGAACAAGCGCAGCTTTCTTT. Protein product: CAWSSGQRTSAAFF.